This T cell receptor (beta chain) was recovered during a study of blood T cell repertoires in COVID-19. Study information: Acute and convalescent COVID-19 samples came from the United States, Italy and Spain.

Original methodology: Reference gene primer amplification yielded estimated nucleated cell counts. The repertoire was sequenced with immunoSEQ multiplex PCR; TCRdb's copy has only in-frame clones and lacks some. The V and J calls and clone size are taken from that table; D and trimming were inferred from the DNA. The sample shows approximately 280,000 clones, around nine tenths of them seen only once. Enrolment of Seattle patients took place during active infection, and they were followed longitudinally. This clone was observed a handful of times. The TCR comes from a woman in her twenties or thirties with COVID-19, enrolled during active disease. The sample taken for sequencing was peripheral blood.

The CDR3 reads CAWSVRFQGDYEQYF. The CDR3 region has the DNA TGTGCCTGGAGTGTACGATTCCAAGGAGACTACGAGCAGTACTTC. The V call is TRBV30, the J call TRBJ2-7; D is unresolved. V was shortened by 0 bases and J by 3 bases, with 15 bases between the two germline ends. The CDR3 runs to 15 residues. Germline lookup yields CDR1 GTSNPN and CDR2 SVGIG (reference sequence).